The 21 T cell receptor beta chains in this list originate from one sample, sequenced in a study of cytomegalovirus exposure and HLA in healthy donors. With 60 Vbeta and 13 Jbeta primers, the PCR was carried out. Produced via immunoSEQ multiplex PCR; TCRdb's table is partial and in-frame only. The sample lists approximately 200,000 clones; approximately 75% were seen once. Material: PBMCs. These receptors were taken from a man under 40 in good health and CMV-seropositive.

The table lists this clone with a few counts. One end of the junction is discordant with germline, which a read error may explain. The V and J genes are TRBV29-1 and TRBJ2-1, with 14 bases identical to TRBD2. CDR3 length: 15 amino acids. Germline values: CDR1 SQVTM, CDR2 ANQGSEA. The CDR3 region has the DNA TGCAGCGTCGAAGGGACTAGCGGGAGTGTTAATGAGCAGTTCTTC. Residues: CSVEGTSGSVNEQFF.

In regard to this clone: A junction end diverges from the germline sequence, so it may reflect a read error. This chain uses TRBV6-6 with TRBJ2-7; TRBD2 matches 8 bases. Looked up from germline, CDR1 is MNHNY and CDR2 is SVGAGI (reference sequence). The CDR3 extends over 14 amino acids. CDR3 sequence reads: CASSMGLGYYERYF. The DNA for the CDR3 is TGTGCCAGCAGTATGGGACTAGGTTACTACGAGCGGTACTTC.

The chain is built from TRBV28 and TRBJ1-1; D is perhaps TRBD1 (6 bases). Germline CDR1 is MDHEN and CDR2 is SYDVKM. CDR3 size: 14 residues. V was clipped by 3 bases and J by 4 bases, with 12 bases between them. As DNA, the CDR3 is TGTGCCAGCAGTTTGGGGGGGCTCGCCACTGAAGCTTTCTTT. It yields the protein CASSLGGLATEAFF.

In this sample, this clone turned up a few times. The chain couples TRBV7-9 to TRBJ1-1; D not resolved. The germline V and J ends were trimmed by 1 base and 8 bases, with 5 bases remaining between them. There are 11 residues in the CDR3. CDR1 is SEHNR and CDR2 is FQNEAQ in the germline V gene (reference sequence). The CDR3 sequence: CASSLGGEAFF. The CDR3 coding sequence is TGTGCCAGCAGCTTAGGAGGGGAAGCTTTCTTT.

The count of this clone is one. The chain employs TRBV7-2 and TRBJ1-1, with no clear D. Germline V gene data show CDR1 as SGHTA and CDR2 as FQGNSA. With 3 bases removed from V and 1 base from J, the gap between germline ends came to 9 bases. CDR3 length: 14 residues. CDR3 in DNA: TGTGCCAGCAGCTTTGAGAGAGCGAACACTGAAGCTTTCTTT. This translates into CASSFERANTEAFF.

The chain joins TRBV6-5 to TRBJ1-2, with unresolved D. Trimming took 6 bases from V and 3 from J, leaving 11 bases between them. This CDR3 comprises 13 residues. Germline CDR1 MNHEY, CDR2 SVGAGI. The CDR3 region has the DNA TGTGCCAGCAGAGGCCGGGAGGACTATGGCTACACCTTC. It specifies CASRGREDYGYTF.

The CDR3 DNA reads as TGTGCCAGCAGTCAAATTAACACCGGGGAGCTGTTTTTT. It yields the protein CASSQINTGELFF. V usage is TRBV11-3 and J usage is TRBJ2-2; D unresolved. Trimming shortened V by 6 bases and J by 2 bases, and 7 bases separated the two germline ends. The CDR3 extends over 13 amino acids. Germline V gene data show CDR1 as SGHNT and CDR2 as YENEEA. Using reference TRBV11-3 and TRBJ2-2 for the parts outside the CDR3, the full variable domain is EAGVVQSPRYKIIEKKQPVAFWCNPISGHNTLYWYLQNLGQGPELLIRYENEEAVDDSQLPKDRFSAERLKGVDSTLKIQPAELGDSAVYLCASSQINTGELFFGEGSRLTVL.

The V and J genes are TRBV10-3 and TRBJ1-3, with 7 bases that match TRBD1. CDR3 length: 14 residues. Germline V lookup: CDR1 ENHRY, CDR2 SYGVKD. With 8 bases clipped from V and 2 bases from J, the junction kept 6 bases outside the gene matches. This chain's CDR3 is CAISQGVTGNTIYF. CDR3 in DNA: TGTGCCATCTCCCAGGGGGTTACTGGAAACACCATATATTTT.

V usage is TRBV4-3 and J usage is TRBJ2-3; 9 bases are shared with TRBD1. V lost 4 bases and J lost 2; bases outside the gene matches: 13. Germline CDR1 and CDR2: LGHNA and YSLEER. The CDR3 extends over 18 amino acids. Written as DNA, the CDR3 is TGCGCCAGCAGCCGCGGGACAGGGAAGAGCGGGGCCACAGATACGCAGTATTTT. This sequence encodes CASSRGTGKSGATDTQYF.

The rearrangement links TRBV5-1 to TRBJ2-3, with D possibly matching TRBD2 (7 bases). The V gene's germline CDR1 is SGHRS and CDR2 YFSETQ. This CDR3 comprises 13 residues. V was cut by 5 bases and J by 3 bases, with 10 bases left in between. The CDR3 loop is CASSAGATDTQYF. The CDR3 DNA is TGCGCCAGCAGTGCGGGGGCAACAGATACGCAGTATTTT.

This clone has only one observation. In DNA, the CDR3 is TGCAGGGCCGACAGGAACACTGAAGCTTTCTTT. Translated, it gives CRADRNTEAFF. The chain couples TRBV20-1 to TRBJ1-1, with TRBD1 as a possible D gene (5 bases). CDR3 length equals 11 residues. Germline assignment: CDR1 DFQATT and CDR2 SNEGSKA (reference sequence).

The chain uses TRBV19 and TRBJ1-5, with D possibly TRBD1 on 6 matching bases. V was trimmed by 5 bases and J by 3 bases, leaving 14 bases between them. CDR3 length equals 15 residues. Germline CDR1 and CDR2: LNHDA and SQIVND (reference sequence). As DNA, the CDR3 is TGTGCCAGTAGTCTGGGGACACTACTCAATCAGCCCCAGCATTTT. Translation gives CASSLGTLLNQPQHF.

The J gene is TRBJ2-3, the V gene TRBV7-3, with 8 bases that match TRBD2. Germline CDR1 SGHTA, CDR2 FQGTGA. This CDR3 contains 15 residues. Trimming took 9 bases from V and 2 from J; bases not matched to a gene: 10. The CDR3, as DNA: TGTGCCAGTTCCCGTGGCGGGGGGTTCACAGATACGCAGTATTTT. The encoded protein is CASSRGGGFTDTQYF. The full variable domain, completed using reference TRBV7-3 and TRBJ2-3, is GAGVSQTPSNKVTEKGKYVELRCDPISGHTALYWYRQSLGQGPEFLIYFQGTGAADDSGLPNDRFFAVRPEGSVSTLKIQRTERGDSAVYLCASSRGGGFTDTQYFGPGTRLTVL.

V usage is TRBV10-3 and J usage is TRBJ2-7, with TRBD2 matching over 7 bases. Germline loops: CDR1 ENHRY, CDR2 SYGVKD. Unmatched junction bases numbered 22, after V lost 3 bases and J lost 5 bases. CDR3 size: 19 residues. CDR3: CAISDWLRKKRDSEDEQYF. CDR3 sequence (DNA): TGTGCCATCAGTGATTGGTTGCGAAAAAAGCGGGACTCTGAAGACGAGCAGTACTTC.

This clone was counted only a few times. V gene TRBV13 combines with J gene TRBJ2-7; 8 positions agree with TRBD2. Per germline, CDR1 PRHDT and CDR2 FYEKMQ (reference sequence). This CDR3 has 15 amino acids. Trimming at V came to 2 bases and at J to 4 bases, leaving 7 bases not matched to a gene. The CDR3 coding sequence is TGTGCCAGCAGCTTAATGGGCGGGGGGAGGTACGAGCAGTACTTC. Translation: CASSLMGGGRYEQYF.

This clone was recorded once. The rearrangement uses TRBV10-3 and TRBJ1-3; D may be TRBD1 (5 bases). The CDR3 consists of 15 residues. Between the trimmed V and J ends, which lost 3 bases and 0 bases, there was a span of 9 bases. Germline V gene sequence: CDR1 ENHRY, CDR2 SYGVKD. The CDR3 here is CAISETGASGNTIYF. CDR3 DNA sequence: TGTGCCATCAGTGAAACAGGCGCCTCTGGAAACACCATATATTTT.

Only one count was recorded for this clone. The rearrangement uses TRBV5-1 and TRBJ2-5, with TRBD2 matching over 9 bases. CDR1 and CDR2 from the germline V gene are SGHRS and YFSETQ. The CDR3 sequence is 17 residues long. Germline trimming cut 1 base from V and 0 bases from J; bases unmatched to any gene: 7. The DNA for the CDR3 is TGCGCCAGCAGCTTGCCAGGTAGCGGGGGAAACCAAGAGACCCAGTACTTC. Its translation: CASSLPGSGGNQETQYF.

V usage is TRBV7-8 and J usage is TRBJ1-1; TRBD1 matches 8 bases. The junction had 2 bases not matched to a gene; V was cut back by 4 bases and J by 1 base. The germline CDR1 and CDR2 sequences are SGHVS and FQNEAQ. The CDR3 sequence is 14 residues long. The CDR3 loop reads CASSWQGANTEAFF. Here the CDR3 DNA reads TGTGCCAGCAGCTGGCAGGGGGCGAACACTGAAGCTTTCTTT. Full variable domain (missing parts from reference TRBV7-8 and TRBJ1-1): GAGVSQSPRYKVAKRGQDVALRCDPISGHVSLFWYQQALGQGPEFLTYFQNEAQLDKSGLPSDRFFAERPEGSVSTLKIQRTQQEDSAVYLCASSWQGANTEAFFGQGTRLTVV.

V usage is TRBV6-1 and J usage is TRBJ2-7, with TRBD2 matching 13 bases. Germline CDR1 and CDR2: MNHNS and SASEGT. The CDR3 is made up of 15 amino acids. V shed 8 bases, J shed 6 bases, and the junction held 10 bases outside the gene matches. CDR3 protein: CASLVGLAGEGEQYF. CDR3 DNA: TGTGCCAGCCTCGTCGGACTAGCGGGAGAAGGCGAGCAGTACTTC.

This CDR3 is CASGLGSTGNTEAFF. CDR3 in DNA: TGTGCTAGTGGTTTGGGAAGCACAGGGAACACTGAAGCTTTCTTT. V and J are TRBV12-5 and TRBJ1-1, with TRBD1 as a possible D gene (5 bases). Trimming left V 1 base short and J 1 base short, with 10 bases between. Germline assignment: CDR1 LGHNT and CDR2 FRNRAP. The CDR3 is 15 amino acids.

The V call is TRBV5-1, the J call TRBJ2-2, with 10 positions matching TRBD2. Germline V gene lookup returns CDR1 SGHRS and CDR2 YFSETQ. V shed 4 bases and J 5 bases; nucleotides not matched to a gene: 14. This CDR3 region has 18 residues. In nucleotides, the CDR3 is TGCGCCAGCAGCATTCGGACAGAGCGGGAGGGCCGTACCGGGGAGCTGTTTTTT. Translating gives CASSIRTEREGRTGELFF.